This entry is about one TCR beta chain. Its antigen is not known. This CDR3 contains 14 residues. Germline V CDR1 and CDR2: SQVTM, ANQGSEA. J was trimmed by 10 bases and V by 2 bases; bases with no gene match: 6. The data stem from a study of T cell repertoires in cytomegalovirus infection. Study conclusions and caveats: Public TCR beta family frequency separated CMV-and-HLA carriers, including in an independent cohort. HLA-C-restricted, CMV-specific TCR beta clonotypes were dominant ex vivo.

TCRdb called the reads again in MiXCR, with one record for every CDR3 protein. The table lists hundreds of thousands of distinct CDR3 sequences, around 30% of them singletons, with 18% in the top ten. The source material was cultured PBMCs, sampled from culture after CMV antigen stimulation. The source of this sequence is a human donor in good health (CMV status not recorded). Some clones in this sample may be carry-over from other donors' samples. The rearrangement joins TRBV29-1 to TRBJ2-1; 12 bases line up with TRBD2. This chain's CDR3 is CSVERLAGVSEQFF. Written as DNA, the CDR3 is TGCAGCGTTGAACGACTAGCGGGAGTCAGCGAGCAGTTCTTC.